Shown below are 27 T cell receptor beta chains from a single sample sequenced in a study of breast tumors, draining lymph nodes, adjacent tissues. TCRdb fed the multiplex PCR reads into MiXCR, producing one record per CDR3 protein. The sample yields about 53,000 distinct CDR3 sequences, less than 55% seen once. The sequencing input was breast tumor tissue. The receptors shown here come from a female donor with breast cancer. Some clones in this sample may be carry-over from other donors' samples.

The V call is TRBV7-2, the J call TRBJ2-7; 7 bases are a match to TRBD2. This CDR3 contains 15 residues. Germline V gene data show CDR1 as SGHTA and CDR2 as FQGNSA. After removal of 5 bases from V and 2 bases from J, the junction contained 9 bases not matched to a gene. CDR3 sequence reads: CASSTTSEKTYEQYF. In nucleotides, the CDR3 is TGTGCCAGCAGCACTACTAGCGAGAAAACCTACGAGCAGTACTTC.

On this clonotype itself: A read error may explain this, as a much larger clone is one base away. This chain connects TRBV9 to TRBJ2-5; D remains unclear. The CDR3 length is 15 residues. The germline gives CDR1 SGDLS, CDR2 YYNGEE. CDR3 sequence (DNA): TGTGCCAGCAACCCAGACGGCAACCGTGGAGAGACCCCGTACTTC. Residues: CASNPDGNRGETPYF.

J is TRBJ2-5 and V is TRBV20-1, with D possibly matching TRBD2 (6 bases). The germline gives CDR1 DFQATT, CDR2 SNEGSKA (reference sequence). V was clipped by 2 bases and J by 8 bases, with 18 bases between them. The CDR3 has 14 amino acids. The CDR3 here is CSARPAGLVATQYF. As DNA, the CDR3 is TGCAGTGCTAGACCGGCGGGACTGGTGGCCACCCAGTACTTC.

This clonotype was counted ten times or more. The chain employs TRBV11-2 and TRBJ2-4; 8 bases agree with TRBD1. The trim removed 5 bases at V and 6 bases at J, leaving 6 bases unmatched. The CDR3 totals 14 residues. From germline, CDR1 is SGHAT and CDR2 FQNNGV. The CDR3 protein is CASSPTGAGNIQYF. In nucleotides, the CDR3 is TGTGCCAGCAGCCCGACAGGGGCGGGAAACATTCAGTACTTC.

This clonotype was seen at least ten times. The chain links TRBV24-1 to TRBJ2-3; D possibly corresponds to TRBD1 (6 bases). Germline CDR1 and CDR2: KGHDR and SFDVKD. Trimming removed 3 bases at V and 2 bases at J, with 11 bases between. The CDR3 runs to 15 residues. CDR3 in DNA: TGTGCCACCAGTGATCTCGGACAGAACACAGATACGCAGTATTTT. Protein sequence: CATSDLGQNTDTQYF.

The chain uses TRBV5-5 and TRBJ1-2; unclear D gene. Germline V gene data show CDR1 as SGHKS and CDR2 as YYEKEE (reference sequence). The CDR3 has 15 residues. The ends were cut back, 0 bases at V and 5 bases at J, with 14 bases in the middle. The DNA of the CDR3 is TGTGCCAGCAGCTTGGGAACAGCCCGCGGGTATGGCTACACCTTC. It yields the protein CASSLGTARGYGYTF.

Comment on this clonotype: This likely comes from a read error, as the CDR3 has no conserved phenylalanine or tryptophan at its end. The rearrangement uses TRBV7-3 and TRBJ1-2; D is uncertain. Germline CDR1 and CDR2: SGHTA and FQGTGA. This CDR3 spans 14 amino acids. CDR3 sequence: CASSLAGANYGYTL. The CDR3 bases are TGCGCCAGCAGCTTAGCGGGAGCTAACTATGGCTACACCCTC.

There are many counts of this clonotype. The chain recombines TRBV7-3 with TRBJ2-3, with a tentative D call TRBD2 (6 bases). Deletions cut 5 bases from V and 4 bases from J, with 10 bases between. The CDR3 totals 13 residues. Germline V CDR1 and CDR2: SGHTA, FQGTGA. The CDR3 region has the DNA TGTGCCAGCAGCCCGACTAGATCAGATACGCAGTATTTT. Translation gives CASSPTRSDTQYF.

The sample holds a few counts of this clonotype. This chain joins TRBV6-1 and TRBJ1-1, with TRBD1 as a possible D gene (6 bases). Trimming left V 6 bases short and J 4 bases short, with 12 bases between. This CDR3 is built from 13 residues. The V gene's germline CDR1 is MNHNS and CDR2 SASEGT. The CDR3 DNA reads TGTGCCAGCAGGAGGGGGGTCACCACTGAAGCTTTCTTT. It codes for CASRRGVTTEAFF.

With regard to this clonotype: A single base separates this from a much larger clone, so it may be a read error. The genes are TRBV3-1 and TRBJ2-1; perhaps TRBD2 as D (6 bases). This CDR3 spans 15 amino acids. Germline V CDR1 and CDR2: LGHDT, YNNKEL (reference sequence). The CDR3 here is CASSKGRREVYERFF. The CDR3, as DNA: TGTGCCAGCAGCAAAGGCCGGAGGGAAGTGTATGAGCGGTTCTTC.

V and J are TRBV13 and TRBJ1-5; no clear D. V lost 4 bases and J 7 bases, leaving 5 bases between the germline ends. In germline, CDR1 is PRHDT, CDR2 FYEKMQ (reference sequence). The CDR3 covers 11 residues. The CDR3 DNA reads as TGTGCCAGCAGCTCTGGACAGCCCCAGCATTTT. Amino acids: CASSSGQPQHF.

The chain employs TRBV4-2 and TRBJ1-2, with D perhaps matching TRBD1 (5 bases). Germline CDR1 LGHNA, CDR2 YNFKEQ. The CDR3 extends over 17 amino acids. V was shortened by 0 bases and J by 0 bases, with 14 bases between the two germline ends. CDR3 nucleotide sequence: TGTGCCAGCAGCCAAGATTCTCGGGGGGGAGCTAACTATGGCTACACCTTC. It encodes CASSQDSRGGANYGYTF.

This clonotype was observed many times. A much larger clone differs by one base, so this may be a read error. This chain links TRBV11-2 with TRBJ2-7, with D perhaps TRBD1 or TRBD2 (5 bases each). V shed 5 bases and J shed 7 bases, with 21 bases lying between them. CDR1 and CDR2 (germline): SGHAT, FQNNGV. The CDR3 spans 15 residues. The CDR3 loop is CASSKVLDSGTEQYF. In DNA form, the CDR3 reads TGTGCCAGCAGCAAGGTTTTGGACTCTGGGACGGAGCAGTACTTC.

At least ten counts were recorded for this clonotype. The chain is built from TRBV6-1 and TRBJ2-3, with 11 bases matching TRBD2. Per germline, CDR1 MNHNS and CDR2 SASEGT. The CDR3 sequence is 16 residues long. Unmatched junction bases numbered 1, after V lost 1 base and J lost 1 base. CDR3 DNA sequence: TGTGCCAGCAGTGAAGTACTAGCGGGAGGCACAGATACGCAGTATTTT. It encodes CASSEVLAGGTDTQYF.

V is TRBV12-5 and J is TRBJ2-1, with no clear D. Germline CDR1 LGHNT, CDR2 FRNRAP. This CDR3 comprises 13 residues. V dropped 3 bases and J dropped 7 bases, with 10 bases sitting between them. CDR3 nucleotide sequence: TGTGCTAGTGGTTTTGAGCCCTGGAATGAGCAGTTCTTC. It specifies CASGFEPWNEQFF.

The rearrangement joins TRBV12-3 or TRBV12-4 to TRBJ1-6; D is unclear. The germline V and J ends were trimmed by 3 bases and 10 bases, with 13 bases remaining between them. The CDR3 has 14 residues. CDR3 sequence (DNA): TGTGCCAGCAGTTTGCTCGGGGTTGGATCACCCCTCCACTTT. This encodes CASSLLGVGSPLHF.

This clonotype was observed many times. The chain combines TRBV30 with TRBJ2-2; D not resolved. CDR3 length equals 13 residues. The V and J ends lost 4 bases and 2 bases respectively, with 8 bases between them. Germline lookup yields CDR1 GTSNPN and CDR2 SVGIG (reference sequence). The CDR3 reads CAWNGRNTGELFF. For the CDR3, the DNA is TGTGCCTGGAATGGCAGAAACACCGGGGAGCTGTTTTTT. Drawing the rest from reference TRBV30 and TRBJ2-2, the complete variable domain is SQTIHQWPATLVQPVGSPLSLECTVEGTSNPNLYWYRQAAGRGLQLLFYSVGIGQISSEVPQNLSASRPQDRQFILSSKKLLLSDSGFYLCAWNGRNTGELFFGEGSRLTVL.

The rearrangement links TRBV7-9 to TRBJ2-1, with TRBD2 matching 9 bases. Germline CDR1 and CDR2: SEHNR and FQNEAQ (reference sequence). The CDR3 is made up of 14 amino acids. J was trimmed by 6 bases and V by 4 bases; bases with no gene match: 4. CDR3 in amino acids: CASSSAGGCNEQFF. CDR3 nucleotides: TGTGCCAGCAGCTCGGCGGGAGGGTGCAATGAGCAGTTCTTC.

This clonotype came up many times. This chain connects TRBV11-2 to TRBJ2-1; weak D call: TRBD2 (5 bases). Trimming took off 5 bases at V and 4 bases at J, with 12 bases between the two ends. The germline CDR1 and CDR2 sequences are SGHAT and FQNNGV. This CDR3 is 14 amino acids long. This CDR3 reads CASSPRTSYNEQFF. Here the CDR3 DNA reads TGTGCCAGCAGCCCGCGAACTAGTTACAATGAGCAGTTCTTC.

This sequence joins TRBV11-3 and TRBJ1-2; a weak D match, TRBD1 (5 bases). In germline, CDR1 is SGHNT, CDR2 YENEEA. V dropped 5 bases and J dropped 11 bases, with 27 bases sitting between them. This CDR3 is 16 amino acids long. CDR3 in amino acids: CASSLPYGTAGSAYTF. The CDR3 DNA reads as TGTGCCAGCAGCCTACCTTACGGGACGGCGGGATCAGCGTACACCTTC.

By share, this clonotype counts as large. This chain links TRBV7-3 with TRBJ1-2; D is unclear. Trimming removed 6 bases from V and 1 base from J, with 9 bases in between. Germline CDR1 reads SGHTA; CDR2 reads FQGTGA. The CDR3 length is 13 residues. The CDR3 nucleotides are TGTGCCAGCAGGGAGGGCTTTAACTATGGCTACACCTTC. It specifies CASREGFNYGYTF.

The chain links TRBV5-1 to TRBJ1-5; D is possibly TRBD1 (5 bases). This CDR3 spans 14 amino acids. The V end lost 0 bases, the J end lost 10 bases, and 14 bases lay between the germline ends. Germline loops: CDR1 SGHRS, CDR2 YFSETQ. CDR3 sequence: CASSLGAGPHPQHF. For the CDR3, the DNA is TGCGCCAGCAGCTTGGGGGCAGGGCCTCACCCCCAGCATTTT.

V gene TRBV9 combines with J gene TRBJ2-3, with TRBD2 identical over 7 bases. This CDR3 is 16 amino acids long. J lost 6 bases, V lost 3 bases, and 13 bases had no gene match. The germline CDR1 and CDR2 sequences are SGDLS and YYNGEE. CDR3 bases: TGTGCCAGCAGCGAGGGAGGGCAGGGAGGAGGTGATACGCAGTATTTT. Protein sequence: CASSEGGQGGGDTQYF.

This clonotype was detected many times. This could be a read error, since a much larger clone is one nucleotide away. The rearrangement links TRBV7-8 to TRBJ1-2; 11 positions agree with TRBD1. Germline V gene sequence: CDR1 SGHVS, CDR2 FQNEAQ. The CDR3 is 15 residues long. The CDR3 spells CASSRTGGASHGYPF. In nucleotides, the CDR3 is TGTGCCAGCAGCCGGACAGGGGGCGCCTCCCATGGCTACCCCTTC.

The chain is built from TRBV7-2 and TRBJ1-2; a possible D gene is TRBD1 (5 bases). Per the germline V gene, CDR1 is SGHTA and CDR2 is FQGNSA. The CDR3 sequence is 14 residues long. V gave up 1 base and J gave up 4 bases, with 10 bases separating them. Here the CDR3 DNA reads TGTGCCAGCAGCTTAGGGAGACAGACCTATGGCTACACCTTC. Protein: CASSLGRQTYGYTF.

Notes on this clonotype: An end of the junction does not agree with germline; a read error may underlie this. The chain carries TRBV9 and TRBJ2-2; maybe TRBD1 (5 bases). Germline CDR1 SGDLS, CDR2 YYNGEE. The CDR3 covers 13 residues. The CDR3 region is CASSLDRTGELFF. The CDR3 DNA reads as TGCGCCAGCAGCTTAGATCGGACAGGGGAGCTGTTTTTT.

This clonotype was counted at least ten times. The chain couples TRBV7-2 to TRBJ1-3; D ambiguous. CDR3 length equals 15 residues. The V end was cut by 3 bases, the J end by 3 bases, with 12 bases between. Germline-derived CDR1 and CDR2 are SGHTA and FQGNSA. Here the CDR3 reads CASSFRAAGGNTIYF. The CDR3 region has the DNA TGTGCCAGCAGCTTTCGGGCGGCGGGTGGAAACACCATATATTTT.